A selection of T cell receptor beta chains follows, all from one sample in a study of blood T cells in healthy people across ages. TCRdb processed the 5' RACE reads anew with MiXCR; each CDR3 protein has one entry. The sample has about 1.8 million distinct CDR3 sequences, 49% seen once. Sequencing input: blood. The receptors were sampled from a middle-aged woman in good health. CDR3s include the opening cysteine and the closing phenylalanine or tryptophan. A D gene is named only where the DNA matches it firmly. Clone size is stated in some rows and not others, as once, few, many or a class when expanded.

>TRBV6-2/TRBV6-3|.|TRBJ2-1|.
TGTGCCAGCAGTCAATCCCCTTGGAGCTCCTACAATGAGCAGTTCTTC
CASSQSPWSSYNEQFF
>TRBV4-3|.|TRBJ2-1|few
TGCGCCAGCAGCCAAGATGTCCCTAGAGCTGGCTTCAATGAGCAGTTCTTC
CASSQDVPRAGFNEQFF
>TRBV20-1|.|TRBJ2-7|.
TGCAGTGCTAGTACGGGGGAGAAGTACGAGCAGTACTTC
CSASTGEKYEQYF
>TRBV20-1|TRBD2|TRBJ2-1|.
TGCAGTGCTAGAGATAGGGAGACTAGCGGGAGTCCCAGCTCCTACAATGAGCAGTTCTTC
CSARDRETSGSPSSYNEQFF
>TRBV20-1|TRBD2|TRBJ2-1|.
TGCAGTGCTAGAGATCGGCTAGCGGGGGGCAGGGATGAGCAGTTCTTC
CSARDRLAGGRDEQFF
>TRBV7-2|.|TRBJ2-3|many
TGTGCCAGCAGCCCAATGACTAGCACAGATACGCAGTATTTT
CASSPMTSTDTQYF
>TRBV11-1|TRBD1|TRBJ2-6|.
TGTGCCAGCAGCGGATGGGACAGGGGGAGCTCTGGGGCCAACGTCCTGACTTTC
CASSGWDRGSSGANVLTF
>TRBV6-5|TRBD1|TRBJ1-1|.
TGTGCCAGCAGAGCTACAGGGGACACTGAAGCTTTCTTT
CASRATGDTEAFF
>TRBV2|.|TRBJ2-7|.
TGTGCCAGCAGTGAAGCGCTGTCAGATCTAGACTCCTACGAGCAGTACTTC
CASSEALSDLDSYEQYF
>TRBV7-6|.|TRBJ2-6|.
TGTGCCAGCAGCTTAGCGGATATCGCCTCAGGCTCTGGGGCCAACGTCCTGACTTTC
CASSLADIASGSGANVLTF
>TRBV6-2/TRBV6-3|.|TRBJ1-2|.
TGTGCCAGCAACCAGGGGACTACCTATGGCTACACCTTC
CASNQGTTYGYTF
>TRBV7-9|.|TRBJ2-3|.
TGTGCCAGCAGTCACAAATCCGGGACACCCGGCACAGATACGCAGTATTTT
CASSHKSGTPGTDTQYF
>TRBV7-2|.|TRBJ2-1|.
TGTGCCAGCAGCCAAACCGGGACCTGCAATGAGCAGTTCTTC
CASSQTGTCNEQFF
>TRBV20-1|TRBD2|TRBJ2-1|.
TGCAGTGCTACCCCAACCTTAGCGGGGGGCCCGAGCTCCTACAATGAGCAGTTCTTC
CSATPTLAGGPSSYNEQFF
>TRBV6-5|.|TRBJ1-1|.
TGTGCCAGCAGTTTACCAGAAAGCACTGAAGCTTTCTTT
CASSLPESTEAFF
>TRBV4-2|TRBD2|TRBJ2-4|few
TGTGCCAGCAGCCAAGAGCTAGCGGGGGCAGTAGTAGCCAAAAACATTCAGTACTTC
CASSQELAGAVVAKNIQYF
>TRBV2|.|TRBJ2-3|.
TGTGCCAGCAGTAGGGACGGGGTTGCAGATACGCAGTATTTT
CASSRDGVADTQYF
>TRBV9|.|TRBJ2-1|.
TGTGCCAGCAGCGACCCTCGGACCGGGACTGAATACAATGAGCAGTTCTTC
CASSDPRTGTEYNEQFF
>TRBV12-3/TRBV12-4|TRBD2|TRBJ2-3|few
TGTGCCAGCAGCCGGGAGGGGCGGGGCACAGATACGCAGTATTTT
CASSREGRGTDTQYF
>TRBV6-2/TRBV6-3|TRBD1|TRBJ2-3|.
TGTGCCAGCAGTTACTCGAGGGACAGGGGGCTAACAGATACGCAGTATTTT
CASSYSRDRGLTDTQYF
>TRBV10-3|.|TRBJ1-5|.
TGTGCCATCAGTGCCGATAGCAATCAGCCCCAGCATTTT
CAISADSNQPQHF
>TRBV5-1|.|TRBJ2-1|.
TGCGCCAGCAGCTTGGTTTTAGGGAGCTCCTACAATGAGCAGTTCTTC
CASSLVLGSSYNEQFF
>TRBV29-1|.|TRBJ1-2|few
TGCAGCGTAGACAGGTCTAACTATGGCTACACCTTC
CSVDRSNYGYTF
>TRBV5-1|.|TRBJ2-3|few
TGCGCCAGCAGCTTGGACAAAGACGGGACCACTAGCACAGATACGCAGTATTTT
CASSLDKDGTTSTDTQYF
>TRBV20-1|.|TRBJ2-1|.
TGCAGTGCTCCCGAGCGGGCCTTCTACAGTGAGCAGTTCTTC
CSAPERAFYSEQFF
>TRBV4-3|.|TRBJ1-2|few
TGCGCCAGCAGCCAAGATCTAGGAAGGGGGGCGGGCGGCTACACCTTC
CASSQDLGRGAGGYTF
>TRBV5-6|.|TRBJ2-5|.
TGTGCCAGCAGCGCCCGGGACTTTATGCAAGAGACCCAGTACTTC
CASSARDFMQETQYF
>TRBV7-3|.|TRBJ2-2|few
TGTGCCAGCAGCTTCACAAGTAACACCGGGGAGCTGTTTTTT
CASSFTSNTGELFF
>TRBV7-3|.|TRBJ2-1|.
TGTGCCAGCAGCCCCCCGATTTCGAATGAGCGGTTCTTC
CASSPPISNERFF
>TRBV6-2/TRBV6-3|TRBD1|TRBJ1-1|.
TGTGCCAGCAGTTACACGGACAGGGGGCCTGAAGCTTTCTTT
CASSYTDRGPEAFF
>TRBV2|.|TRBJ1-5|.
TGTGCCACCGTGGACAATCCTTGGGAGCAGCCCCAGCATTTT
CATVDNPWEQPQHF
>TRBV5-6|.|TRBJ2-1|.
TGTGCCAGCATCGCAGGCGGTGAGCAGTTCTTC
CASIAGGEQFF
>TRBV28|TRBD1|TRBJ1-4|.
TGTGCCAGCAGACCTAGTCCCGGGACAGTCCAGCGGACTAATGAAAAACTGTTTTTT
CASRPSPGTVQRTNEKLFF
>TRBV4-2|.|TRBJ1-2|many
TGCGCCAGCAGCCAAGTGGGGGACTATGGCTACACCTTC
CASSQVGDYGYTF
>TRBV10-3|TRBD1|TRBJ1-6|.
TGTGCCATCAGTGAGTCGGGTCAGACGACAGGACAGGGTCATAATTCACCCCTCCACTTT
CAISESGQTTGQGHNSPLHF
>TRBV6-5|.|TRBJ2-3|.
TGTGCCAGCAGTCATTCGACTAGAATCCCAGATACGCAGTATTTT
CASSHSTRIPDTQYF
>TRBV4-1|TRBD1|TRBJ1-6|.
TGCGCCAGCAGCCAAGAAATAGGGGGCGGTGATTCACCCCTCCACTTT
CASSQEIGGGDSPLHF
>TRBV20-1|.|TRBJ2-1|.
TGCAGTGCTAATTCAGACAGCTACAATGAGCAGTTCTTC
CSANSDSYNEQFF
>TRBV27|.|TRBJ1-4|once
TGTGCCAGCAGCCAATGGGCGGGGATCGGTAATGAAAAACTGTTTTTT
CASSQWAGIGNEKLFF
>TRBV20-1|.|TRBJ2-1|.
TGCAGTGCTGCCGCAGACGGGCACAATGAGCAGTTCTTC
CSAAADGHNEQFF
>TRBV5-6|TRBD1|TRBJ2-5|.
TGTGCCAGCAGCTCCGCCGGGACAGGGGGACAGACCCAGTACTTC
CASSSAGTGGQTQYF
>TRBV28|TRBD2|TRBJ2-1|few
TGTGCCACTCGGGGGGATAGCTCCTACAATGAGCAGTTCTTC
CATRGDSSYNEQFF
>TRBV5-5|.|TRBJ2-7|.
TGTGCCAGCAGCGTGGGTCTTGACGAGCAGTACTTC
CASSVGLDEQYF
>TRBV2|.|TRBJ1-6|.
TGTGCCAGCAGCGAGGCCCGGGCCCCGTTTTTGGACCTCCACTTT
CASSEARAPFLDLHF
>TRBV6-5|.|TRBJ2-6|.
TGTGCCAGCAGCCAGGGTCCGAGGGGGGCCAACGTCCTGACTTTC
CASSQGPRGANVLTF
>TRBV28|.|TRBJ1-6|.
TGTGCCAGCAGTCCCACCACGGGCGGGGCCTATAATTCACCCCTCCACTTT
CASSPTTGGAYNSPLHF
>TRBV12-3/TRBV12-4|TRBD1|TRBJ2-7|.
TGTGCCAGCAGGGGACAGGTCTACGAGCAGTACTTC
CASRGQVYEQYF